This record looks at one T cell receptor beta chain sequence and its context. V lost 5 bases to trimming and J lost 6 bases; unmatched junction nucleotides: 13. The length of the CDR3 is 16 residues. Germline assignment: CDR1 SEHNR and CDR2 FQNEAQ (reference sequence). As handled by the study authors: Cell counts per sample came from amplifying reference gene primers. Sequencing was performed with immunoSEQ multiplex PCR; in TCRdb, only in-frame clones are kept and a portion is missing. V and J calls and clone size follow that table, whereas D and trimming were derived from the DNA. The sample has 110,000 to 150,000 clones; over 75% are singletons. This specimen comes from a study of blood T cell repertoires in COVID-19. Study-wide background: Whether acute or convalescent, the COVID-19 samples came from the United States, Italy and Spain. Nucleic acid was either cDNA or gDNA, and it came from T cells, B-cell-depleted T cells, or PBMCs.

Sequenced material: peripheral blood. The chain is built from TRBV7-9 and TRBJ2-7; TRBD2 matches 10 bases. The source of this sequence is a man in his 70s with acute or convalescent COVID-19. This CDR3 reads CASSERGLAGAREQYF. CDR3 nucleotide sequence: TGTGCCAGCAGCGAAAGAGGGCTAGCGGGAGCACGCGAGCAGTACTTC.